Listed here are 6 T cell receptor beta chains from one sample, sequenced in a study of blood T cells in healthy people across ages (dated by TCRdb to the mid-2010s). Libraries were prepared through 5' RACE. The run used an Illumina HiSeq 2500. A second 7 to 11 cycle PCR used a sample-barcoded 5' primer and a J-beta primer mix. In TCRdb, the public reads were trimmed at Q25 with fastp and aligned with MiXCR, with productive beta chains retained. Every entry covers one CDR3 protein and lists the most common genes and DNA from its rows. The sample yields approximately 780,000 distinct CDR3 sequences; roughly 25% were counted once. Around 2.9% of the sample comes from the top ten. These data are also associated with another study on T cells of mothers and their children.

Material: blood. These receptor sequences come from a boy aged 10-17 years in good health.

This chain joins TRBV12-3 or TRBV12-4 and TRBJ2-5, with 7 nucleotides matching TRBD1. The DNA matches TRBJ2-7 better at its end, which makes the J call doubtful. The CDR3 is made up of 14 amino acids. CDR3 region: CASSPDRYPYEQYF. The DNA for the CDR3 is TGTGCCAGCAGTCCGGACAGGTACCCCTACGAGCAGTACTTC.

At least ten counts were recorded for this clonotype. The chain links TRBV12-3 or TRBV12-4 to TRBJ2-5, with 8 bases matching TRBD2. The J call may not be correct, given that the DNA end is closer to TRBJ2-1. The CDR3 sequence is 16 residues long. The DNA for the CDR3 is TGTGCCAGCAGTCCCCCCACTAGCGGCCGGCGGGATGAGCAGTTCTTC. Its translation is CASSPPTSGRRDEQFF.

This clonotype was detected a few times. The rearrangement links TRBV12-3 or TRBV12-4 to TRBJ2-2; D gene ambiguous. The CDR3 totals 14 residues. Trimming pared 5 bases from V and 2 bases from J, leaving 9 bases between. The CDR3 coding sequence is TGTGCCAGCAGTCGCGACTTCAACACCGGGGAGCTGTTTTTT. Residues: CASSRDFNTGELFF.

The CDR3 DNA reads TGTGCCAGCAGTTACTTCTTGCCGGGACAGCCCGACACAGATACGCAGTATTTT. It specifies CASSYFLPGQPDTDTQYF. The rearrangement joins TRBV6-5 to TRBJ2-3, with 7 bases lining up with TRBD1. CDR1 is MNHEY, CDR2 SVGAGI, per germline. This CDR3 comprises 18 residues. J gave up 2 bases and V 1 base, and 12 bases lay outside the gene matches.

The sample holds a few counts of this clonotype. This rearrangement joins TRBV2 to TRBJ1-4; D gene unclear. Trimming left V 7 bases short and J 10 bases short, with 10 bases between. Germline CDR1 and CDR2: SNHLY and FYNNEI. The CDR3 has 11 amino acids. The chain's CDR3 is CASKKEGKLFF. In DNA, the CDR3 is TGTGCCAGCAAGAAAGAGGGAAAACTGTTTTTT.

The chain uses TRBV6-6 and TRBJ2-3; D uncertain. The germline V and J ends were trimmed by 1 base and 2 bases, with 4 bases remaining between them. The CDR3 length is 13 residues. Germline loops: CDR1 MNHNY, CDR2 SVGAGI (reference sequence). The CDR3 nucleotides are TGTGCCAGCAGTTACTATACCACAGATACGCAGTATTTT. This codes for CASSYYTTDTQYF.